What follows are 4 T cell receptor beta chains derived from one specimen sequenced in a study of PD-L1 blockade in urothelial cancer. TCRdb's copy holds only in-frame clones and misses some; the assay was immunoSEQ multiplex PCR. The repertoire holds fewer than 40,000 clones, with approximately 90% as singletons. Sequenced here: PBMCs, sampled around atezolizumab (anti-PD-L1) treatment. Receptors originate from a man aged 70 or older with urothelial cancer.

This chain joins TRBV7-8 and TRBJ2-1, with TRBD1 identical over 9 bases. In germline, CDR1 is SGHVS, CDR2 FQNEAQ. The CDR3 consists of 14 residues. Unmatched junction bases numbered 6, after V lost 5 bases and J lost 7 bases. CDR3 in amino acids: CASSDRDRENEQFF. The CDR3 bases are TGTGCCAGCAGCGACCGGGACAGGGAAAATGAGCAGTTCTTC.

J is TRBJ1-4 and V is TRBV5-1; D not resolved. This CDR3 is 13 amino acids long. Germline V CDR1 and CDR2: SGHRS, YFSETQ. V was cut by 7 bases and J by 6 bases, with 13 bases left in between. The CDR3 is CASSQAVDEKLFF. The CDR3 region has the DNA TGCGCCAGCTCTCAGGCTGTGGATGAAAAACTGTTTTTT. Combining the CDR3 with reference TRBV5-1 and TRBJ1-4 gives the whole variable domain KAGVTQTPRYLIKTRGQQVTLSCSPISGHRSVSWYQQTPGQGLQFLFEYFSETQRNKGNFPGRFSGRQFSNSRSEMNVSTLELGDSALYLCASSQAVDEKLFFGSGTQLSVL.

The rearrangement joins TRBV19 to TRBJ1-5, with 9 bases that match TRBD1. Germline V gene sequence: CDR1 LNHDA, CDR2 SQIVND (reference sequence). V gave up 5 bases and J gave up 4 bases; unmatched junction bases: 0. This CDR3 is built from 13 residues. The CDR3 DNA reads TGTGCCAGTAGTGGGACAGGGAATCAGCCCCAGCATTTT. Amino acids: CASSGTGNQPQHF.

V usage is TRBV5-6 and J usage is TRBJ2-7, with TRBD1 identical over 7 bases. The V segment lost 0 bases and the J segment 0 bases; nucleotides outside the gene matches: 3. Per germline, CDR1 SGHDT and CDR2 YYEEEE. This CDR3 region has 15 residues. Here the CDR3 DNA reads TGTGCCAGCAGCTTGGCCAGGGGGTTCTCCTACGAGCAGTACTTC. It encodes CASSLARGFSYEQYF.